These 11 T cell receptor beta chains share one sample of origin, sequenced in a study of regulatory dendritic cells for organ transplantation. The data were produced by immunoSEQ multiplex PCR, yet TCRdb's version contains in-frame clones alone and is incomplete. The sample lists 25,000 to 30,000 clones; around 82% were seen once. Specimen: naive CD8+ T cells from blood. Subset in this sample: CD45RA+ naive T cells. These receptors all come from a human donor in good health.

This chain links TRBV15 with TRBJ2-1; D is uncertain. The CDR3 is made up of 15 amino acids. V shed 0 bases and J shed 7 bases, with 13 bases lying between them. Per the germline V gene, CDR1 is LNHNV and CDR2 is YYDKDF (reference sequence). In nucleotides, the CDR3 is TGTGCCACCAGCAGAGATCTAACCAAGACTAATGAGCAGTTCTTC. It is translated as CATSRDLTKTNEQFF.

The rearrangement uses TRBV13 and TRBJ2-5, with TRBD1 identical over 8 bases. The CDR3 is 16 amino acids. Germline trimming cut 4 bases from V and 1 base from J; bases unmatched to any gene: 8. Per the germline V gene, CDR1 is PRHDT and CDR2 is FYEKMQ (reference sequence). The CDR3 sequence is CASSSRQGNGQETQYF. The CDR3 DNA is TGTGCCAGCAGCTCCCGACAGGGGAATGGCCAAGAGACCCAGTACTTC.

This rearrangement joins TRBV19 to TRBJ1-5; D gene uncertain. CDR3 length: 14 amino acids. CDR1 and CDR2 from the germline V gene are LNHDA and SQIVND (reference sequence). V lost 3 bases and J 4 bases, leaving 10 bases between the germline ends. Here the CDR3 reads CASSIAAPNQPQHF. Here the CDR3 DNA reads TGTGCCAGTAGTATCGCGGCACCTAATCAGCCCCAGCATTTT.

The rearrangement uses TRBV28 and TRBJ2-7; 9 bases are a match to TRBD1. The V and J ends lost 6 bases and 3 bases, in that order; junction bases with no gene match: 6. This CDR3 spans 14 amino acids. Germline CDR1 is MDHEN and CDR2 is SYDVKM. The CDR3 spells CASSPGQGLYEQYF. DNA for the CDR3: TGTGCCAGCAGCCCAGGACAGGGGCTCTACGAGCAGTACTTC. The complete variable domain, with remaining parts taken from reference TRBV28 and TRBJ2-7, reads DVKVTQSSRYLVKRTGEKVFLECVQDMDHENMFWYRQDPGLGLRLIYFSYDVKMKEKGDIPEGYSVSREKKERFSLILESASTNQTSMYLCASSPGQGLYEQYFGPGTRLTVT.

The V gene is TRBV10-2, the J gene TRBJ2-7, with 7 bases that match TRBD1. Trimming removed 3 bases from V and 1 base from J; junction bases left unmatched: 3. Germline CDR1 and CDR2: WSHSY and SAAADI. The CDR3 has 14 amino acids. CDR3 in amino acids: CASSEEGASYEQYF. The CDR3 bases are TGCGCCAGCAGTGAAGAGGGGGCATCCTACGAGCAGTACTTC.

The chain links TRBV7-9 to TRBJ2-1, with 10 bases fitting TRBD1. Germline V gene sequence: CDR1 SEHNR, CDR2 FQNEAQ (reference sequence). CDR3 length: 14 residues. The V segment lost 5 bases and the J segment 7 bases; nucleotides outside the gene matches: 5. The CDR3 here is CASSARTGGNEQFF. Written as DNA, the CDR3 is TGTGCCAGCAGCGCTCGGACAGGGGGGAATGAGCAGTTCTTC.

The count of this clone is one. The chain joins TRBV7-9 to TRBJ2-2, with D unresolved. The CDR3 extends over 13 amino acids. Trimming left V 5 bases short and J 3 bases short, with 7 bases between. The V gene's germline CDR1 is SEHNR and CDR2 FQNEAQ (reference sequence). Here the CDR3 reads CASSLSDTGELFF. As DNA, the CDR3 is TGTGCCAGCAGCCTGTCGGACACCGGGGAGCTGTTTTTT.

The CDR3, as DNA: TGTGCCAGCAGTTTAGATAGGGGGGGCGGGAACTATGGCTACACCTTC. Translated, it gives CASSLDRGGGNYGYTF. This chain uses TRBV27 with TRBJ1-2; tentatively, D is TRBD1 (6 bases). CDR1 is MNHEY and CDR2 is SMNVEV in the germline V gene (reference sequence). The CDR3 covers 16 residues. V gave up 2 bases and J gave up 2 bases, with 15 bases separating them.

J is TRBJ1-1 and V is TRBV5-1, with D tentatively TRBD1 (5 bases). The CDR3 runs 18 residues. Trimming took off 4 bases at V and 1 base at J, with 23 bases between the two ends. The germline CDR1 and CDR2 sequences are SGHRS and YFSETQ. The CDR3 DNA reads as TGCGCCAGCAGCGCCATGGCCCCCATTGACAGCCGGAACACTGAAGCTTTCTTT. Its protein product is CASSAMAPIDSRNTEAFF.

V usage is TRBV23-1 and J usage is TRBJ1-6; D is unresolved. TRBV23-1 is recorded as an ORF, its role being uncertain. This CDR3 has 20 amino acids. The V end lost 0 bases, the J end lost 10 bases, and 28 bases lay between the germline ends. The CDR3 DNA reads TGCGCCAGCAGTCAATCGAGGAGGGTAAAGTCGTTGGGGAAGAGGTCACCCCTCCACTTT. This encodes CASSQSRRVKSLGKRSPLHF.

DNA for the CDR3: TGTGCCAGCACCTCGATGGGAGGACAGGGCGGTTTGACTGAAGCTTTCTTT. It is translated as CASTSMGGQGGLTEAFF. This rearrangement joins TRBV5-4 to TRBJ1-1; 8 bases fit TRBD1. The CDR3 runs 17 residues. Trimming took 6 bases from V and 5 from J; bases not matched to a gene: 18. Germline loops: CDR1 SGHNT, CDR2 YYREEE (reference sequence).